The source of this T cell receptor (beta chain) is a study of blood T cells in healthy people across ages. In the study overall: Through template switching, about one barcoded beta molecule was captured per two T cells, as measured in model experiments. Whole-study results and caveats: Age advanced and TCR beta diversity per million T cells fell, roughly linearly.

Donors were systemically healthy Caucasian individuals from Russia aged roughly 6 to 100 years. With regard to this clonotype: No antigen is known for it.

The V gene's germline CDR1 is MNHEY and CDR2 SMNVEV (reference sequence). The CDR3 is 13 amino acids. Trimming shortened V by 2 bases and J by 7 bases, and 9 bases separated the two germline ends. It was with a sample-barcoded 5' primer and a J-beta primer mix that a second PCR of roughly 7 to 11 cycles was run. From the 5' RACE reads, TCRdb called clonotypes with MiXCR, one entry per CDR3 protein. The table has hundreds of thousands of distinct CDR3 sequences, about a third seen once. Sequenced: blood. This clonotype was obtained from a woman of 80 years or more in good health. The J gene is TRBJ1-5, the V gene TRBV27; unclear D gene. CDR3: CASSLEEGQPQHF. CDR3 nucleotide sequence: TGTGCCAGCAGTTTAGAGGAGGGACAGCCCCAGCATTTT.